This TCR beta chain is from a study of T cell changes during pregnancy in multiple sclerosis. The data were produced by immunoSEQ multiplex PCR, yet TCRdb's version contains in-frame clones alone and is incomplete. The table lists over 45,000 clones, approximately 90% of them singletons. V was cut by 5 bases and J by 5 bases, with 8 bases left in between. The CDR3 is 12 residues long. CDR1 and CDR2 from the germline V gene are SEHNR and FQNEAQ (reference sequence). The source material was peripheral blood, sampled in the third trimester of pregnancy. This chain joins TRBV7-9 and TRBJ2-3; D is unclear. The receptor comes from a female donor in good health, enrolled as a control in a pregnancy study. DNA of the CDR3: TGTGCCAGCAGCCTCCTCCTAGATACGCAGTATTTT. This codes for CASSLLLDTQYF.